Given below is one T cell receptor (beta chain) in context. These data come from a study of shared clonotypes between healthy human individuals. The CDR3 loop spans 14 amino acids. Germline V gene data show CDR1 as MDHEN and CDR2 as SYDVKM. V lost 3 bases, J lost 3 bases, and 9 bases lay in between. Genomic DNA belonging to each subset was distributed in equal measure over several immunoSEQ plates. Replicate sorted-subset PCRs were loaded with around 200 ng DNA, about 30,000 T cell genomes. Assay used: immunoSEQ multiplex PCR; TCRdb lists only in-frame clones, some missing. The sample holds 650,000 to 700,000 clones, around 90% seen once.

This TCR came from a man younger than 35 in good health. Some clones in this sample may be carry-over from other donors' samples. Sequenced sample: memory CD8+ T cells from PBMCs. Subset: CD45RO+ cells pooled with CCR7-negative TemRA cells. The chain couples TRBV28 to TRBJ1-3; D is perhaps TRBD1 (5 bases). The CDR3 protein is CASSLRDDGNTIYF. DNA for the CDR3: TGTGCCAGCAGTTTGCGGGACGATGGAAACACCATATATTTT.